This is a list of T cell receptor beta chains from one sample in a study of patients and donors after allogeneic stem cell transplantation. TCRdb analysed the RT-PCR reads with MiXCR anew, one entry per CDR3 protein. The sample consists of about 160,000 distinct CDR3 sequences, 24% of them appearing once. Material for sequencing was blood, either unsorted or a sorted T cell fraction (not recorded which). These receptors were taken from a human donor who was either an allogeneic HSCT recipient or a stem cell or donor lymphocyte infusion donor (not recorded which). It is not recorded whose cells these are; they may come from a transplant donor. Both conserved end residues are part of each CDR3. The D gene is left open where the match is weak. Some rows mark clone size as missing; the rest say once, few, many or name a class of expanded clone.

V	D	J	size	CDR3	DNA
TRBV27	-	TRBJ1-2	-	CASSFLGRGAESGYTF	TGTGCCAGCAGTTTCCTCGGTCGGGGGGCCGAAAGTGGCTACACCTTC
TRBV10-3	-	TRBJ1-1	few	CAISESGTVGNTEAFF	TGTGCCATCAGTGAGTCAGGTACGGTAGGGAACACTGAAGCTTTCTTT
TRBV12-3/TRBV12-4	-	TRBJ2-7	-	CASSLWPHEQYF	TGTGCCAGCAGTTTATGGCCCCACGAGCAGTACTTC
TRBV7-6	-	TRBJ2-7	-	CASSHGLDYEQYF	TGTGCCAGCAGCCATGGACTTGACTACGAGCAGTACTTC
TRBV25-1	-	TRBJ1-4	few	CASSERATNEKLFF	TGTGCCAGCAGTGAAAGAGCAACTAATGAAAAACTGTTTTTT
TRBV11-3	TRBD2	TRBJ2-1	few	CASSPSGFYNEQFF	TGTGCCAGCAGTCCTAGCGGGTTTTACAATGAGCAGTTCTTC
TRBV29-1	-	TRBJ1-2	-	CSVSNYGYTF	TGCAGCGTTTCTAACTATGGCTACACCTTC
TRBV5-1	TRBD1	TRBJ1-3	-	CASSSTPQGAAGNTIYF	TGCGCCAGCAGCTCAACCCCACAGGGGGCCGCAGGAAACACCATATATTTT
TRBV18	TRBD2	TRBJ2-1	-	CASWRGGRDEQFF	TGTGCCAGCTGGCGGGGGGGCCGAGATGAGCAGTTCTTC
TRBV6-5	-	TRBJ2-7	-	CASSLLRDGSYEQYF	TGTGCCAGCAGTTTGCTCCGGGACGGATCCTACGAGCAGTACTTC
TRBV6-6	TRBD2	TRBJ2-3	-	CASSPRVGRGADTQYF	TGTGCCAGCAGTCCCCGGGTCGGGAGGGGGGCAGATACGCAGTATTTT
TRBV27	TRBD1	TRBJ1-1	-	CASSRDRSPNWAFF	TGTGCCAGCAGCAGGGACAGGTCGCCGAATTGGGCTTTCTTT
TRBV20-1	-	TRBJ2-1	-	CSANPDYNEQFF	TGCAGTGCGAACCCAGATTACAATGAGCAGTTCTTC
TRBV20-1	-	TRBJ1-4	few	CSARQPQGVGEKLFF	TGCAGTGCTAGACAACCACAGGGAGTTGGTGAAAAACTGTTTTTT
TRBV6-2/TRBV6-3	-	TRBJ2-7	-	CASSYQQGTEQYF	TGTGCCAGCAGTTACCAACAGGGAACCGAGCAGTACTTC
TRBV5-1	-	TRBJ2-3	-	CASSSGPGRWKNTQYF	TGCGCCAGCAGCTCGGGCCCGGGGCGTTGGAAAAATACGCAGTATTTT
TRBV20-1	-	TRBJ2-7	-	CSVASASYEQYF	TGCAGTGTCGCTAGCGCTTCCTACGAGCAGTACTTC
TRBV12-3/TRBV12-4	TRBD1	TRBJ2-2	-	CASSLPGTANTGELFF	TGTGCCAGCAGTTTACCCGGGACAGCGAACACCGGGGAGCTGTTTTTT
TRBV10-3	-	TRBJ2-3	-	CAIGSGDTQYF	TGTGCCATCGGTAGCGGTGATACGCAGTATTTT
TRBV10-3	TRBD2	TRBJ2-1	-	CATERESSYNEQFF	TGTGCCACCGAGCGGGAGAGCTCCTACAATGAGCAGTTCTTC
TRBV6-2/TRBV6-3	-	TRBJ2-1	few	CASNDPASYEQFF	TGTGCCAGCAACGACCCTGCTTCCTATGAGCAGTTCTTC
TRBV6-4	TRBD1	TRBJ2-2	-	CRPGQPNTGELFF	TGTAGACCGGGACAGCCGAACACCGGGGAGCTGTTTTTT
TRBV7-2	-	TRBJ1-1	-	CASSLAPAGASEAFF	TGTGCCAGCAGCTTAGCGCCGGCAGGGGCCTCTGAAGCTTTCTTT
TRBV15	-	TRBJ1-6	few	CATSRDEPENSPLHF	TGTGCCACCAGCAGAGATGAACCTGAAAACTCACCCCTCCACTTT
TRBV7-9	-	TRBJ2-7	-	CASSLPGRSAYEQYF	TGTGCCAGCAGCCTCCCGGGACGTTCAGCCTACGAGCAGTACTTC
TRBV20-1	-	TRBJ2-1	-	CSAGSRLSSESIRQFF	TGCAGTGCTGGATCCCGGTTGTCTAGCGAGTCTATAAGGCAGTTCTTC
TRBV7-8	TRBD1	TRBJ1-5	-	CASSQGEGQSNQPQHF	TGTGCCAGCAGCCAGGGGGAGGGACAGAGCAATCAGCCCCAGCATTTT
TRBV5-1	-	TRBJ1-1	many	CASSLGQDSMNTEAFF	TGCGCCAGCAGCTTGGGACAGGACAGTATGAACACTGAAGCTTTCTTT
TRBV5-1	TRBD2	TRBJ2-1	few	CASSSPGTKGNEQFF	TGCGCCAGCAGCTCACCGGGGACTAAAGGTAATGAGCAGTTCTTC
TRBV5-1	TRBD2	TRBJ2-7	few	CASSSTSGIIYEQYF	TGCGCCAGCAGCTCGACTAGCGGGATCATCTACGAGCAGTACTTC
TRBV3-1	TRBD1	TRBJ2-7	-	CASSRDRGLIYEQYF	TGTGCCAGCAGCCGAGACAGGGGCCTCATCTACGAGCAGTACTTC
TRBV2	-	TRBJ2-1	few	CASSRGNEQFF	TGTGCCAGCAGTAGGGGCAATGAGCAGTTCTTC
TRBV12-3/TRBV12-4	-	TRBJ1-5	-	CASSYQGPHQPQHF	TGTGCCAGCAGTTACCAGGGTCCCCATCAGCCCCAGCATTTT
TRBV20-1	TRBD1	TRBJ2-7	-	CSALTGTGFHEQYF	TGCAGTGCTTTGACCGGGACAGGGTTCCACGAGCAGTACTTC
TRBV10-3	-	TRBJ2-1	-	CAISGGPTYNEQFF	TGTGCCATCTCTGGCGGACCAACCTACAATGAGCAGTTCTTC
TRBV29-1	TRBD1	TRBJ2-2	few	CSVDTGGRELFF	TGCAGCGTTGACACAGGGGGCCGGGAGCTGTTTTTT
TRBV3-1	TRBD2	TRBJ2-7	-	CASSHGTSGGYEQYF	TGTGCCAGCAGCCACGGGACTAGCGGGGGCTACGAGCAGTACTTC
TRBV19	-	TRBJ2-1	few	CASSSVGLPTYNEQFF	TGTGCCAGTAGTTCCGTGGGCCTCCCTACCTACAATGAGCAGTTCTTC
TRBV20-1	TRBD1	TRBJ1-1	-	CSPYSTGTGVNTEAFF	TGCAGTCCCTATTCAACCGGGACAGGGGTGAACACTGAAGCTTTCTTT